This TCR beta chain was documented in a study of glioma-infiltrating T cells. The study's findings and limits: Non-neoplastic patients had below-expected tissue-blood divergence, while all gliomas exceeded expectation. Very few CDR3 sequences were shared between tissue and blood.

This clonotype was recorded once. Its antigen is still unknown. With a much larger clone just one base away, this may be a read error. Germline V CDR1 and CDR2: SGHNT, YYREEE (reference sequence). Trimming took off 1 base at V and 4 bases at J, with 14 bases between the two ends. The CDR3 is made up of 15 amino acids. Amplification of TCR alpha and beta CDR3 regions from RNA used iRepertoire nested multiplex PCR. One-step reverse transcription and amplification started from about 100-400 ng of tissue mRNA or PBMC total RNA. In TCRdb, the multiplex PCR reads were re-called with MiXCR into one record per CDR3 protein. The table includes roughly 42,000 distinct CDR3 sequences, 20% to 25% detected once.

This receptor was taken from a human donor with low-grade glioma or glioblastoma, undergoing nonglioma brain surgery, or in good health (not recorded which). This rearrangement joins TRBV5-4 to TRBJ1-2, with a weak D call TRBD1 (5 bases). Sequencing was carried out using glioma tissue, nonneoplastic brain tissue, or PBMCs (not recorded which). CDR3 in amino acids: CASSLKGEVGYGYTF. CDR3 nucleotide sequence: TGTGCCAGCAGCTTGAAAGGGGAGGTCGGCTATGGCTACACCTTC.